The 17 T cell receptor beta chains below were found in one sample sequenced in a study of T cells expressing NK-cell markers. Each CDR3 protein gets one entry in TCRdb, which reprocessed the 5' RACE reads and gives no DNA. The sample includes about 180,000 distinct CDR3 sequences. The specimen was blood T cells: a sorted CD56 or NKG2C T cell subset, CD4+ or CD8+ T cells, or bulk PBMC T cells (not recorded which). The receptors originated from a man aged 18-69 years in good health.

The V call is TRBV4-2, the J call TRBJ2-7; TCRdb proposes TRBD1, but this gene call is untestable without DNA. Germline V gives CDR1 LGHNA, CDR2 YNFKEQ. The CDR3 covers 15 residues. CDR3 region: CASSLRPSANYEQYF.

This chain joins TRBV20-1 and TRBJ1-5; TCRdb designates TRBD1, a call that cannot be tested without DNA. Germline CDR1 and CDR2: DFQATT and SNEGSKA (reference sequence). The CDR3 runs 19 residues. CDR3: CSARAAPGQETNSNQPQHF.

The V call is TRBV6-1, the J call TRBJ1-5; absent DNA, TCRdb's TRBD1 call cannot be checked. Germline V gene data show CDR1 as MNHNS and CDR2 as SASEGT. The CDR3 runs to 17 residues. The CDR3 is CASSEGEAMGDNQPQHF.

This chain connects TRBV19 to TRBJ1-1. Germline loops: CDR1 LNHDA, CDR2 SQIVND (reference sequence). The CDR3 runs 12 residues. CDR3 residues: CASGGYDTEAFF.

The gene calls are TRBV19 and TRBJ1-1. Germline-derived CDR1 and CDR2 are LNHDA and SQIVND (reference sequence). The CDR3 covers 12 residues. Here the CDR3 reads CASRVGGTEAFF.

The CDR3 loop reads CASSLLAGPYNEQFF. The gene calls are TRBV5-6 and TRBJ2-1; TCRdb outputs TRBD2, but without DNA this stays unchecked. Germline CDR1 is SGHDT and CDR2 is YYEEEE. The CDR3 runs 15 residues.

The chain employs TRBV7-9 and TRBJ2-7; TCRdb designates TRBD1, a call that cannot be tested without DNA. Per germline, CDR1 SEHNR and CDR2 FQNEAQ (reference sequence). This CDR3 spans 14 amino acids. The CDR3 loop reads CASALGDRPYEQYF.

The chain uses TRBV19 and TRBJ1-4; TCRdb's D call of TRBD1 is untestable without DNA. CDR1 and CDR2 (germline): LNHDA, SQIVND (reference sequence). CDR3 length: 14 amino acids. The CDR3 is CASWNGAANEKLFF.

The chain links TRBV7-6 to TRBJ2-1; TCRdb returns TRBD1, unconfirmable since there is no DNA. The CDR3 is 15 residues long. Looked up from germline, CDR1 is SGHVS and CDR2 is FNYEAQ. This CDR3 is CASSLEAEGMHEQFF.

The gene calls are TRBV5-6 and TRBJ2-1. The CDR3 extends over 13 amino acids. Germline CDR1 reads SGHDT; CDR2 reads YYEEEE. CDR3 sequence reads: CASSSGQLNEQFF.

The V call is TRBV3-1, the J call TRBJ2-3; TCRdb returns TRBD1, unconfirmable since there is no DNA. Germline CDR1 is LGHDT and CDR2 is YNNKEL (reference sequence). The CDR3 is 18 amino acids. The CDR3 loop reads CASSQGPGQGTPTDTQYF.

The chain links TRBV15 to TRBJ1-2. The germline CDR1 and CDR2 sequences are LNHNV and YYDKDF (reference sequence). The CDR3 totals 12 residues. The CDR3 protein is CATGWASGGYTF.

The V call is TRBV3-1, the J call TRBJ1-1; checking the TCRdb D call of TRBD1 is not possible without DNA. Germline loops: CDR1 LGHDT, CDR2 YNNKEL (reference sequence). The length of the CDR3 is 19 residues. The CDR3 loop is CASSHTSTGMTLKGSEAFF.

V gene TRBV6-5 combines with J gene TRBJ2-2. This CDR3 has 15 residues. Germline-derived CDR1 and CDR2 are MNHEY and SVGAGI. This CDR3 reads CASSLADILGGELFF.

CDR3 residues: CATSSPGTVSYEQYF. This chain uses TRBV15 with TRBJ2-7; no DNA is available, so the TRBD1 call from TCRdb remains unchecked. The CDR3 is 15 residues long. Germline V gene data show CDR1 as LNHNV and CDR2 as YYDKDF (reference sequence). The full variable domain, its missing parts supplied by reference TRBV15 and TRBJ2-7, is DAMVIQNPRYQVTQFGKPVTLSCSQTLNHNVMYWYQQKSSQAPKLLFHYYDKDFNNEADTPDNFQSRRPNTSFCFLDIRSPGLGDTAMYLCATSSPGTVSYEQYFGPGTRLTVT.

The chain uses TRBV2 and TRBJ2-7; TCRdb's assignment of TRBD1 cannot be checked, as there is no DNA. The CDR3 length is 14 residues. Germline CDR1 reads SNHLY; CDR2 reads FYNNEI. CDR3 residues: CASSDSQGRDEQYF.

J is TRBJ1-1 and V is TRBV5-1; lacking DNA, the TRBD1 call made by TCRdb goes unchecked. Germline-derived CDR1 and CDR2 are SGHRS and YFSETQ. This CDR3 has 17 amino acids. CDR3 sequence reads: CASSLEPPGQANTEAFF. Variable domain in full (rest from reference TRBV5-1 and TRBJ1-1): KAGVTQTPRYLIKTRGQQVTLSCSPISGHRSVSWYQQTPGQGLQFLFEYFSETQRNKGNFPGRFSGRQFSNSRSEMNVSTLELGDSALYLCASSLEPPGQANTEAFFGQGTRLTVV.